This TCR beta chain was sequenced during a study of T-cell memory formation after mild COVID-19. Study summary: TCR clusters mostly belonged to single donors. Findings of the study overall: Day 15 to 85 contracting clones showed balanced CD4/CD8; later expanders leaned CD4+. The pre-infection memory compartment contained some responding clones, suggesting cross-reactive memory joined. Chiefly within CM and EM were the contracting CD4+ clones; CD8+ ones were within EMRA.

TCRdb analysed the 5' RACE reads with MiXCR anew, one entry per CDR3 protein. Of 210,000 or so distinct CDR3 sequences in the sample, about 18% are singletons; the top ten hold 2% to 3%. Comments on this clonotype: Antigen specificity is unknown.

CDR1 and CDR2 (germline): MNHNS, SASEGT. With 3 bases removed from V and 1 base from J, the gap between germline ends came to 12 bases. This CDR3 comprises 15 residues. The origin of this receptor is an adult woman who had mild COVID-19 (a few samples of this study predate the infection). Cell type and time point are not known. The specimen sequenced was PBMCs or a T cell subset sorted from them (not recorded which). The chain employs TRBV6-1 and TRBJ1-1; no definite D call. DNA for the CDR3: TGTGCCAGCAGTGATATGGCATGGGCGAACACTGAAGCTTTCTTT. This sequence encodes CASSDMAWANTEAFF.